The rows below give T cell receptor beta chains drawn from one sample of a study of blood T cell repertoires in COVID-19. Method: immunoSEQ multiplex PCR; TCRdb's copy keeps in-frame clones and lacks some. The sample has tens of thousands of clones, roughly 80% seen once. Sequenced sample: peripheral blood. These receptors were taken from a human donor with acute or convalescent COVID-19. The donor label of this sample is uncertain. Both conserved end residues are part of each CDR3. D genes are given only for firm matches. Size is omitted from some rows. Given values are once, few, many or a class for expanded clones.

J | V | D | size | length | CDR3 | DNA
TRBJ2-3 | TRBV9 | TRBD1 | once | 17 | CASSVWKTGGSTDTQYF | TGTGCCAGCAGCGTATGGAAGACAGGGGGGAGCACAGATACGCAGTATTTT
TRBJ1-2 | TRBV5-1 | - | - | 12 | CASSSQGRGYTF | TGCGCCAGCAGCTCACAGGGACGTGGCTACACCTTC
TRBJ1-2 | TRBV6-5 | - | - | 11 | CASIVSNGYTF | TGTGCCAGTATAGTTTCGAATGGCTACACCTTC
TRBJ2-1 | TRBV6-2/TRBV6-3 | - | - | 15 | CASSYWQGRGDEQFF | TGTGCCAGCAGTTACTGGCAGGGAAGGGGTGATGAGCAGTTCTTC
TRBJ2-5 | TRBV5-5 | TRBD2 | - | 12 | CASNGGQETQYF | TGTGCCAGCAACGGGGGGCAAGAGACCCAGTACTTC
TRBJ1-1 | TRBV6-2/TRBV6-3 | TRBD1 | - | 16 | CASSNGQGRGNTEAFF | TGTGCCAGCAGTAACGGACAGGGACGGGGGAACACTGAAGCTTTCTTT
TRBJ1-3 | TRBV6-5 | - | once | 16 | CASSYRAGRTGNTIYF | TGTGCCAGCAGTTACAGGGCAGGGAGGACTGGAAACACCATATATTTT
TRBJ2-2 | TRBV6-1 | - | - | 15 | CASSELGRHTGELFF | TGTGCCAGCAGTGAGCTCGGCAGGCACACCGGGGAGCTGTTTTTT
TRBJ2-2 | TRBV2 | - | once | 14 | CASKGAGGTGELFF | TGTGCCAGCAAAGGGGCCGGGGGCACCGGGGAGCTGTTTTTT
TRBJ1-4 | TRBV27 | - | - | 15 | CASSLGGAANEKLFF | TGTGCCAGCAGTTTAGGGGGCGCTGCTAATGAAAAACTGTTTTTT
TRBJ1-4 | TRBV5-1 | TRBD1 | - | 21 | CASSRGPRTGGISSTNEKLFF | TGCGCCAGCAGCCGGGGCCCCCGCACAGGGGGAATAAGTTCAACTAATGAAAAACTGTTTTTT
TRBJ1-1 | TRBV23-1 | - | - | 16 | CASSQSKGNLNTEAFF | TGCGCCAGCAGTCAATCGAAGGGGAACCTGAACACTGAAGCTTTCTTT
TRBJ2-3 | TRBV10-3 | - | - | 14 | CAIRPGFSTDTQYF | TGTGCCATCAGGCCGGGATTTAGCACAGATACGCAGTATTTT
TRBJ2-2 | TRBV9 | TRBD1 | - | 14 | CASGGQGAIGELFF | TGTGCCAGCGGAGGACAGGGGGCGATCGGGGAGCTGTTTTTT
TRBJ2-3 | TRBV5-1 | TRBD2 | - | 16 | CASSLAGSGGTDTQYF | TGCGCCAGCAGCTTGGCCGGTAGCGGGGGAACAGATACGCAGTATTTT